Following are 21 T cell receptor beta chains from one sample sequenced in a study of blood T cell repertoires in COVID-19. TCRdb's table, derived via immunoSEQ multiplex PCR, lists solely in-frame clones and lacks some. The sample yields about 170,000 clones, 84% seen once. Sequenced material: peripheral blood. Source of these receptors: a woman of 80 years or more with COVID-19, enrolled during active disease.

This clone was counted between two and nine times. This sequence joins TRBV6-4 and TRBJ1-6; D might be TRBD1 (6 bases). V was clipped by 3 bases and J by 6 bases, with 9 bases between them. The CDR3 extends over 14 amino acids. Germline loops: CDR1 MRHNA, CDR2 SNTAGT. CDR3 in DNA: TGTGCCAGCAGTGAACAGGGACCTAATTCACCCCTCCACTTT. It yields the protein CASSEQGPNSPLHF.

V usage is TRBV11-2 and J usage is TRBJ2-7; 9 bases fit TRBD2. Germline lookup yields CDR1 SGHAT and CDR2 FQNNGV. CDR3 length: 16 amino acids. J gave up 0 bases and V 2 bases, and 5 bases lay outside the gene matches. CDR3 coding DNA: TGTGCCAGCAGCTTAAGGGCGGGAGGGGGCTCCTACGAGCAGTACTTC. Translating it yields CASSLRAGGGSYEQYF.

The chain has TRBV18 and TRBJ2-2, with 13 bases identical to TRBD2. CDR1 and CDR2 (germline): KGHSH, LQKENI. The J segment lost 11 bases and the V segment lost 2 bases, leaving 5 bases of the junction unmatched. CDR3 size: 15 residues. CDR3 sequence (DNA): TGTGCCAGCTCACCAGGGACTAGCGGGACAGCTGAGCTGTTTTTT. Its protein product is CASSPGTSGTAELFF.

The sample holds one count of this clone. The V and J genes are TRBV6-6 and TRBJ1-2; TRBD1 agrees at 7 bases. CDR3 length: 14 amino acids. Per germline, CDR1 MNHNY and CDR2 SVGAGI (reference sequence). Unmatched junction bases numbered 8, after V lost 2 bases and J lost 8 bases. In DNA form, the CDR3 reads TGTGCCAGCAGTTACCAGGGGGGATCTCGAGGCTACACCTTC. Amino acid sequence: CASSYQGGSRGYTF.

V gene TRBV5-1 combines with J gene TRBJ2-7; 7 bases are shared with TRBD1. Germline CDR1 and CDR2: SGHRS and YFSETQ. After removal of 1 base from V and 2 bases from J, the junction contained 3 bases not matched to a gene. This CDR3 has 14 amino acids. This CDR3 is CASSLRQGAYEQYF. The CDR3 DNA reads as TGCGCCAGCAGCTTGCGGCAGGGGGCCTACGAGCAGTACTTC.

The rearrangement links TRBV30 to TRBJ2-7, with D possibly matching TRBD1 (6 bases). The CDR3 loop spans 13 amino acids. The V and J ends lost 1 base and 2 bases respectively, with 9 bases between them. CDR1 and CDR2 (germline): GTSNPN, SVGIG (reference sequence). The CDR3 DNA reads TGTGCCTGGAGTGACAGGGTAACCTACGAGCAGTACTTC. Translated: CAWSDRVTYEQYF. The entire variable domain, with the rest obtained from reference TRBV30 and TRBJ2-7, is as follows: SQTIHQWPATLVQPVGSPLSLECTVEGTSNPNLYWYRQAAGRGLQLLFYSVGIGQISSEVPQNLSASRPQDRQFILSSKKLLLSDSGFYLCAWSDRVTYEQYFGPGTRLTVT.

This clone was counted a few times. This sequence joins TRBV7-9 and TRBJ2-1; 9 positions agree with TRBD2. Germline V gene data show CDR1 as SEHNR and CDR2 as FQNEAQ (reference sequence). This CDR3 is 16 amino acids long. With 5 bases clipped from V and 0 bases from J, the junction kept 5 bases outside the gene matches. The CDR3 bases are TGTGCCAGCAGCGATAGCGGGGGTAGCTCCTACAATGAGCAGTTCTTC. Encoded protein: CASSDSGGSSYNEQFF. Full variable domain (outside the CDR3, taken from reference TRBV7-9 and TRBJ2-1): DTGVSQNPRHKITKRGQNVTFRCDPISEHNRLYWYRQTLGQGPEFLTYFQNEAQLEKSRLLSDRFSAERPKGSFSTLEIQRTEQGDSAMYLCASSDSGGSSYNEQFFGPGTRLTVL.

The V gene is TRBV5-4, the J gene TRBJ2-1; 7 bases are a match to TRBD1. The V and J ends lost 1 base and 5 bases, in that order; junction bases with no gene match: 6. Germline V gene data show CDR1 as SGHNT and CDR2 as YYREEE (reference sequence). The CDR3 is 15 amino acids. The CDR3 loop is CASSLQQGGHNEQFF. The DNA for the CDR3 is TGTGCCAGCAGCTTGCAGCAAGGGGGCCACAATGAGCAGTTCTTC.

This chain links TRBV4-2 with TRBJ2-1; 11 positions agree with TRBD2. The CDR3 contains 16 residues. The trim removed 7 bases at V and 6 bases at J, leaving 11 bases unmatched. Germline CDR1 LGHNA, CDR2 YNFKEQ. CDR3 loop: CASNPHLAGGANEQFF. The CDR3 region has the DNA TGTGCCAGCAACCCCCACCTAGCGGGAGGAGCCAATGAGCAGTTCTTC.

The chain couples TRBV2 to TRBJ2-3; the D gene is possibly TRBD1 (6 bases). Trimming cost V 4 bases and J 2 bases, with 10 bases left between them. Looked up from germline, CDR1 is SNHLY and CDR2 is FYNNEI. The CDR3 is 14 residues long. The DNA for the CDR3 is TGTGCCAGCAGTGTTACAGGGCCCACAGATACGCAGTATTTT. Translating it yields CASSVTGPTDTQYF.

The chain has TRBV7-8 and TRBJ1-1; possible D gene TRBD1, 5 bases. The V end lost 4 bases, the J end lost 2 bases, and 11 bases lay between the germline ends. This CDR3 spans 14 amino acids. Germline V gives CDR1 SGHVS, CDR2 FQNEAQ. Here the CDR3 DNA reads TGTGCCAGCAGCTCGCGACAGTCAAACACTGAAGCTTTCTTT. This sequence encodes CASSSRQSNTEAFF. Full variable domain (missing parts from reference TRBV7-8 and TRBJ1-1): GAGVSQSPRYKVAKRGQDVALRCDPISGHVSLFWYQQALGQGPEFLTYFQNEAQLDKSGLPSDRFFAERPEGSVSTLKIQRTQQEDSAVYLCASSSRQSNTEAFFGQGTRLTVV.

The chain uses TRBV19 and TRBJ2-2; TRBD2 is a possible D gene (6 bases). This CDR3 has 13 amino acids. CDR1 is LNHDA and CDR2 is SQIVND in the germline V gene (reference sequence). V was pared by 4 bases and J by 8 bases, with 11 bases between. The CDR3 DNA reads TGTGCCAGTAGTACCCCGGCGGGGGGGGAGCTGTTTTTT. It specifies CASSTPAGGELFF. Full variable domain (outside the CDR3, taken from reference TRBV19 and TRBJ2-2): DGGITQSPKYLFRKEGQNVTLSCEQNLNHDAMYWYRQDPGQGLRLIYYSQIVNDFQKGDIAEGYSVSREKKESFPLTVTSAQKNPTAFYLCASSTPAGGELFFGEGSRLTVL.

CDR3 sequence (DNA): TGTGCCATCAGTGAGAGAGCGGGAGGGCGCGACGAGCAGTACTTC. Its protein product is CAISERAGGRDEQYF. The V and J genes are TRBV10-3 and TRBJ2-7; TRBD2 agrees at 10 bases. In germline, CDR1 is ENHRY, CDR2 SYGVKD. The CDR3 is 15 residues long. Germline trimming cut 2 bases from V and 5 bases from J; bases unmatched to any gene: 6.

CDR3 sequence reads: CASSIPSGSYRREQYF. CDR3 DNA: TGTGCCAGCAGCATACCTAGCGGGAGTTATCGCAGGGAGCAGTACTTC. The chain is built from TRBV13 and TRBJ2-7; TRBD2 agrees at 10 bases. The CDR3 spans 16 residues. Germline V gives CDR1 PRHDT, CDR2 FYEKMQ (reference sequence). With 5 bases clipped from V and 7 bases from J, the junction kept 14 bases outside the gene matches.

This clone came up a few times. The V call is TRBV12-3 or TRBV12-4, the J call TRBJ1-3; D ambiguous. The CDR3 sequence is 11 residues long. The V gene lost 4 bases and the J gene lost 4 bases, with 2 bases spanning the gap. CDR3 in amino acids: CASSSGNTIYF. The CDR3 DNA is TGTGCCAGCAGTTCAGGAAACACCATATATTTT.

The chain carries TRBV5-1 and TRBJ2-1; TRBD2 matches 15 bases. The CDR3 runs to 18 residues. With V trimmed by 2 bases and J by 0 bases, 3 bases remained unmatched. Per germline, CDR1 SGHRS and CDR2 YFSETQ. The CDR3 DNA is TGCGCCAGCAGCTTAAGGACTAGCGGGGGGGTCTCCTACAATGAGCAGTTCTTC. Protein product: CASSLRTSGGVSYNEQFF.

This clone showed up just once. The gene calls are TRBV11-2 and TRBJ1-1, with 8 bases identical to TRBD1. Trimming cost V 5 bases and J 1 base; bases outside gene matches: 6. From germline, CDR1 is SGHAT and CDR2 FQNNGV. The CDR3 extends over 15 amino acids. CDR3 in DNA: TGTGCCAGCAGCCCTAGACAGGGGAGGAACACTGAAGCTTTCTTT. Protein: CASSPRQGRNTEAFF. The variable domain in full, completed from reference TRBV11-2 and TRBJ1-1, reads EAGVAQSPRYKIIEKRQSVAFWCNPISGHATLYWYQQILGQGPKLLIQFQNNGVVDDSQLPKDRFSAERLKGVDSTLKIQPAKLEDSAVYLCASSPRQGRNTEAFFGQGTRLTVV.

This clone showed up just once. The chain's CDR3 is CASSIDGQDFEPQHF. CDR3 nucleotides: TGTGCCAGTAGTATAGACGGACAGGACTTCGAGCCCCAGCATTTT. The chain employs TRBV19 and TRBJ1-5, with 7 bases that match TRBD1. The V and J ends lost 0 bases and 8 bases, in that order; junction bases with no gene match: 7. CDR3 length: 15 residues. The germline V gene encodes CDR1 LNHDA and CDR2 SQIVND (reference sequence).

The gene calls are TRBV9 and TRBJ2-2; TRBD1 agrees at 7 bases. CDR3 length: 13 residues. Germline loops: CDR1 SGDLS, CDR2 YYNGEE. J was trimmed by 5 bases and V by 7 bases; bases with no gene match: 5. This chain's CDR3 is CASQKQGTGELFF. CDR3 nucleotide sequence: TGTGCCAGCCAGAAACAGGGGACCGGGGAGCTGTTTTTT.

The gene calls are TRBV9 and TRBJ1-6; D is unclear. Germline lookup yields CDR1 SGDLS and CDR2 YYNGEE. This CDR3 spans 16 amino acids. V lost 0 bases, J lost 0 bases, and 7 bases lay in between. The CDR3 DNA is TGTGCCAGCAGCGTAGCTCCGAGCTCCTATAATTCACCCCTCCACTTT. Its translation is CASSVAPSSYNSPLHF.

This rearrangement joins TRBV18 to TRBJ1-6; D ambiguous. Germline loops: CDR1 KGHSH, CDR2 LQKENI. The length of the CDR3 is 14 residues. V dropped 6 bases and J dropped 7 bases, with 13 bases sitting between them. The CDR3 sequence is CASSQEGANSPLHF. The CDR3 DNA follows: TGTGCCAGCTCCCAGGAGGGAGCGAATTCACCCCTCCACTTT.